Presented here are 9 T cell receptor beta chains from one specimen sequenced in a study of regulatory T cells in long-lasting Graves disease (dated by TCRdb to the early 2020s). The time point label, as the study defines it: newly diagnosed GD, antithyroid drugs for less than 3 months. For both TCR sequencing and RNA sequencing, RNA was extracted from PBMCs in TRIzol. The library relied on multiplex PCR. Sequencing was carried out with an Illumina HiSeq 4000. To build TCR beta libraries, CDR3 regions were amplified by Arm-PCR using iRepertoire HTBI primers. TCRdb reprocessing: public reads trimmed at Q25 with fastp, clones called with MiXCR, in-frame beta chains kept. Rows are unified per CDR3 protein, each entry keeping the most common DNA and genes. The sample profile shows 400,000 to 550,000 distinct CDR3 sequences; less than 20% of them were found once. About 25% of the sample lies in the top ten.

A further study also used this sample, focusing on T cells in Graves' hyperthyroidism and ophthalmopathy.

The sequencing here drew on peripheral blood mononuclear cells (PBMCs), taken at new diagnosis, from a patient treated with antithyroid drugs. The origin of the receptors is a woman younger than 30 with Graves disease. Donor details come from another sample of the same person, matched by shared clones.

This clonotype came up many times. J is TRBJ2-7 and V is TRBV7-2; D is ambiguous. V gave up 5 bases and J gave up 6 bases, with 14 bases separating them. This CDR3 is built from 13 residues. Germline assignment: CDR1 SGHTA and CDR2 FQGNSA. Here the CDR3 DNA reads TGTGCCAGCAGCCCGCTCGACTTCGGCGAGCAGTACTTC. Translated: CASSPLDFGEQYF.

The CDR3 reads CASRPGPMNTEAFF. In DNA form, the CDR3 reads TGTGCCAGCAGGCCGGGACCCATGAACACTGAAGCTTTCTTT. The V gene is TRBV7-8, the J gene TRBJ1-1, with D possibly being TRBD1 (5 bases). This CDR3 region has 14 residues. Trimming shortened V by 6 bases and J by 0 bases, and 11 bases separated the two germline ends. Per germline, CDR1 SGHVS and CDR2 FQNEAQ.

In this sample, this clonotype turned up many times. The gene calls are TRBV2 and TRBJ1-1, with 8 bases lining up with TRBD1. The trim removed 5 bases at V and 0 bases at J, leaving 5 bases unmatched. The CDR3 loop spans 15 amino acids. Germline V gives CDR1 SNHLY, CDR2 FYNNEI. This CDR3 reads CASSFRTGLNTEAFF. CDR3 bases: TGTGCCAGCAGTTTTAGGACAGGGCTGAACACTGAAGCTTTCTTT.

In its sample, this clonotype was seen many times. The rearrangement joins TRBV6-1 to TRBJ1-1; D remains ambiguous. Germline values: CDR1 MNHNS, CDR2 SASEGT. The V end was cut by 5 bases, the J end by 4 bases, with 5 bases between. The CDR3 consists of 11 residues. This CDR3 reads CASSWGTEAFF. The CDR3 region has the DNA TGTGCCAGCAGTTGGGGCACTGAAGCTTTCTTT.

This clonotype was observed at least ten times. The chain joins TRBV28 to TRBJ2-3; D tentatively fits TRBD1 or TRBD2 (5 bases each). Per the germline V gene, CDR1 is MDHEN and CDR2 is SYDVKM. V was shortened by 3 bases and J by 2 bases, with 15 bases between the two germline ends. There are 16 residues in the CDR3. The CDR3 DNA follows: TGTGCCAGCAGTTTCTCCGGGACGGACATCACAGATACGCAGTATTTT. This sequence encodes CASSFSGTDITDTQYF. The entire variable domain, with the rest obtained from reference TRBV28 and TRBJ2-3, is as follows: DVKVTQSSRYLVKRTGEKVFLECVQDMDHENMFWYRQDPGLGLRLIYFSYDVKMKEKGDIPEGYSVSREKKERFSLILESASTNQTSMYLCASSFSGTDITDTQYFGPGTRLTVL.

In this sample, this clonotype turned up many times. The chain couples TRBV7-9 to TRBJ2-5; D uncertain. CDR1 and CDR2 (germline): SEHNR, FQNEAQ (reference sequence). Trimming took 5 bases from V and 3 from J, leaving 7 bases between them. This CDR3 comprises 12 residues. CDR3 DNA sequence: TGTGCCAGCAGCCCCGGAAAAGAGACCCAGTACTTC. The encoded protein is CASSPGKETQYF.

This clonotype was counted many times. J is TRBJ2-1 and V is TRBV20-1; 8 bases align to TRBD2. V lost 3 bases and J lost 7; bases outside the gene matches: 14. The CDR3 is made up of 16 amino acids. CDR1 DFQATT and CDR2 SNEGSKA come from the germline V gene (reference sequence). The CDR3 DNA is TGCAGTGCTAGCTTGCGTAGGGGCGGGAGGTTGAATGAGCAGTTCTTC. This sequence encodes CSASLRRGGRLNEQFF.

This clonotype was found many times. CDR3 loop: CASLPMYGIPYEQYF. CDR3 in DNA: TGTGCCAGCCTCCCTATGTATGGGATCCCCTACGAGCAGTACTTC. This chain links TRBV28 with TRBJ2-7; D unresolved. This CDR3 comprises 15 residues. V dropped 8 bases and J dropped 2 bases, with 19 bases sitting between them. Looked up from germline, CDR1 is MDHEN and CDR2 is SYDVKM.

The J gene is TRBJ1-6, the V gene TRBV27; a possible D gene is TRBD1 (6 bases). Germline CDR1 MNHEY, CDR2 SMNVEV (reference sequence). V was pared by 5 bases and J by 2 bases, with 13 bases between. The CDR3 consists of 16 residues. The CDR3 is CASSRQEFAYNSPLHF. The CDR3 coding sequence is TGTGCCAGCAGTAGACAGGAGTTCGCCTATAATTCACCCCTCCACTTT.